This T cell receptor (beta chain) came from a study of blood T cells in healthy people across ages. CDR3 length equals 13 residues. The ends were cut back, 4 bases at V and 4 bases at J, with 10 bases in the middle. Germline lookup yields CDR1 SEHNR and CDR2 FQNEAQ (reference sequence). A J-beta primer mix and a sample-barcoded 5' primer were used in a second PCR of about 7 to 12 cycles. Each CDR3 protein gets one entry after TCRdb re-called the 5' RACE reads with MiXCR. This sample has roughly 680,000 distinct CDR3 sequences; approximately 52% occur once, and the top ten carry about 13%. The chain couples TRBV7-9 to TRBJ1-2; D not certain. Source material: blood. The origin of this receptor is a woman of 80 years or more in good health. The CDR3 DNA is TGTGCCAGCAGCTCAGATCACAGCTATGGCTACACCTTC. Translating it yields CASSSDHSYGYTF.